The next 17 T cell receptor beta chains were all read from a single sample in a study of graft-versus-host responses after intestinal transplantation. This table comes from immunoSEQ multiplex PCR, and its TCRdb copy is limited to in-frame clones, with some not included. The table shows 12,000 to 15,000 clones, with around a third occurring only once. CFSE-labeled responder cells (approximately 200,000) were plated with approximately 200,000 irradiated, violet-dye-labeled stimulator cells. Sequenced material: alloreactive CD8+ T cells from a mixed lymphocyte reaction culture, taken before intestinal transplant. Subset noted: CFSE-low proliferating T cells sorted from roughly six-day pre-transplant mixed lymphocyte reaction (GvH or HvG direction). The receptors derive from a human patient who received an intestinal transplant.

This rearrangement joins TRBV5-6 to TRBJ2-2; 10 nucleotides align to TRBD1. V was pared by 4 bases and J by 3 bases, with 6 bases of the junction left unmatched. Germline V gene lookup returns CDR1 SGHDT and CDR2 YYEEEE. The CDR3 is 16 amino acids. The CDR3 nucleotides are TGTGCCAGCAGCCTAGGGACAGGGGTCTACACCGGGGAGCTGTTTTTT. Its translation is CASSLGTGVYTGELFF.

This clone showed up just a few times. The rearrangement joins TRBV7-9 to TRBJ2-1; D may be TRBD2 (5 bases). Germline lookup yields CDR1 SEHNR and CDR2 FQNEAQ (reference sequence). Trimming shortened V by 2 bases and J by 5 bases, and 7 bases separated the two germline ends. The CDR3 consists of 13 residues. The CDR3 spells CASSLTGNNEQFF. The CDR3 DNA reads as TGTGCCAGCAGCTTAACGGGAAACAATGAGCAGTTCTTC.

This chain joins TRBV4-3 and TRBJ2-3; the match to TRBD2 covers 8 bases. The CDR3 loop spans 18 amino acids. Trimming removed 4 bases from V and 5 bases from J; junction bases left unmatched: 17. Germline V gene sequence: CDR1 LGHNA, CDR2 YSLEER. The CDR3 nucleotides are TGCGCCAGCAGCCCCGAAGGGTGGGGGGCGGGGGGACAAGATACGCAGTATTTT. Its translation is CASSPEGWGAGGQDTQYF.

J is TRBJ2-1 and V is TRBV4-3, with 7 bases that match TRBD1. The CDR3 length is 15 residues. V lost 0 bases to trimming and J lost 3 bases; unmatched junction nucleotides: 2. The germline gives CDR1 LGHNA, CDR2 YSLEER. CDR3 in amino acids: CASSQDRDSYNEQFF. CDR3 bases: TGCGCCAGCAGCCAAGATCGGGACAGCTACAATGAGCAGTTCTTC.

This clone was picked up a small number of times. The rearrangement links TRBV7-4 to TRBJ2-7; unclear D gene. The CDR3 spans 12 residues. Trimming left V 8 bases short and J 6 bases short, with 14 bases between. CDR1 is SGHVT and CDR2 is SQSDAQ in the germline V gene. CDR3 sequence reads: CASRLDSREQYF. The CDR3 coding sequence is TGTGCCAGCCGCCTTGACTCCCGCGAGCAGTACTTC.

There are a few counts of this clone. The chain carries TRBV7-9 and TRBJ1-1; the D is unclear. The CDR3 loop spans 17 amino acids. Germline lookup yields CDR1 SEHNR and CDR2 FQNEAQ (reference sequence). Trimming shortened V by 4 bases and J by 1 base, and 19 bases separated the two germline ends. CDR3 sequence: CASSSPRVLPANTEAFF. The DNA of the CDR3 is TGTGCCAGCAGCTCCCCCCGGGTACTCCCAGCGAACACTGAAGCTTTCTTT.

The genes are TRBV19 and TRBJ2-2, with 8 positions matching TRBD2. Germline V gene sequence: CDR1 LNHDA, CDR2 SQIVND (reference sequence). The length of the CDR3 is 17 residues. V was clipped by 5 bases and J by 3 bases; unmatched bases: 11. The chain's CDR3 is CASSYLGAGDYTGELFF. The CDR3 nucleotides are TGTGCCAGTAGTTATCTAGGAGCGGGGGACTACACCGGGGAGCTGTTTTTT. The entire variable domain, with the rest obtained from reference TRBV19 and TRBJ2-2, is as follows: DGGITQSPKYLFRKEGQNVTLSCEQNLNHDAMYWYRQDPGQGLRLIYYSQIVNDFQKGDIAEGYSVSREKKESFPLTVTSAQKNPTAFYLCASSYLGAGDYTGELFFGEGSRLTVL.

By share of the sample, this clone is medium-sized. The CDR3 nucleotides read TGTGCCATCAGTGAGCAGGGGGCACGAGAGTACGGATACGAGCAGTACTTC. Amino acid sequence: CAISEQGAREYGYEQYF. The chain couples TRBV10-3 to TRBJ2-7, with 8 bases aligning to TRBD1. J was trimmed by 4 bases and V by 2 bases; bases with no gene match: 13. CDR1 ENHRY and CDR2 SYGVKD come from the germline V gene. CDR3 length: 17 residues.

This clone has a handful of counts. The V gene is TRBV13, the J gene TRBJ1-6; 10 bases are a match to TRBD1. The CDR3 length is 15 residues. J lost 7 bases, V lost 6 bases, and 6 bases had no gene match. Germline V gene data show CDR1 as PRHDT and CDR2 as FYEKMQ (reference sequence). CDR3 residues: CASRWGTGDNSPLHF. Written as DNA, the CDR3 is TGTGCCAGCAGGTGGGGGACAGGGGACAATTCACCCCTCCACTTT.

This clone is medium-sized. This chain uses TRBV7-9 with TRBJ2-2; D ambiguous. The CDR3 has 12 residues. Germline V gene sequence: CDR1 SEHNR, CDR2 FQNEAQ (reference sequence). The V gene lost 9 bases and the J gene lost 2 bases, with 7 bases spanning the gap. The CDR3 loop is CARTSNTGELFF. CDR3 coding DNA: TGTGCCAGAACATCTAACACCGGGGAGCTGTTTTTT.

This clone was seen a few times. The chain is built from TRBV9 and TRBJ2-3; 10 bases match TRBD2. The CDR3 has 16 residues. The V segment lost 4 bases and the J segment 4 bases; nucleotides outside the gene matches: 9. Germline V gives CDR1 SGDLS, CDR2 YYNGEE. The CDR3: CASSLSGGGTADTQYF. The CDR3 DNA follows: TGTGCCAGCAGCTTAAGCGGGGGGGGAACCGCAGATACGCAGTATTTT.

The chain couples TRBV10-3 to TRBJ1-1; 10 bases are shared with TRBD1. The CDR3 is 14 residues long. The V and J ends lost 4 bases and 4 bases, in that order; junction bases with no gene match: 3. Germline assignment: CDR1 ENHRY and CDR2 SYGVKD. The chain's CDR3 is CAISAGQGITEAFF. The CDR3 DNA is TGTGCCATCAGTGCGGGACAGGGGATCACTGAAGCTTTCTTT.

This clone was counted between two and nine times. CDR3 amino acids: CASSPPRGDYNEQFF. CDR3 in DNA: TGTGCCAGCAGCCCACCTCGGGGGGACTACAATGAGCAGTTCTTC. The genes are TRBV7-2 and TRBJ2-1; the match to TRBD2 covers 7 bases. V shed 5 bases, J shed 3 bases, and the junction held 7 bases outside the gene matches. Germline assignment: CDR1 SGHTA and CDR2 FQGNSA. There are 15 residues in the CDR3.

The genes are TRBV2 and TRBJ2-1; 8 nucleotides agree with TRBD2. The CDR3 totals 14 residues. The germline V gene encodes CDR1 SNHLY and CDR2 FYNNEI. The DNA of the CDR3 is TGTGCAGCCGAGCGGGGGCCTTCCTACAATGAGCAGTTCTTC. As protein: CAAERGPSYNEQFF.

The sample holds a few counts of this clone. V gene TRBV7-2 combines with J gene TRBJ2-7; maybe TRBD2 (5 bases). This CDR3 is built from 15 residues. CDR1 and CDR2 from the germline V gene are SGHTA and FQGNSA. Deletions cut 1 base from V and 4 bases from J, with 14 bases between. CDR3 bases: TGTGCCAGCAGCTTAGTTGGCGGGCTTTTGTACGAGCAGTACTTC. This gives the protein CASSLVGGLLYEQYF.

The V gene is TRBV30, the J gene TRBJ2-7; D is perhaps TRBD2 (5 bases). The V end was cut by 0 bases, the J end by 3 bases, with 9 bases between. Germline CDR1 and CDR2: GTSNPN and SVGIG (reference sequence). This CDR3 region has 13 residues. The CDR3 sequence is CAWSVGSDYEQYF. The CDR3 DNA follows: TGTGCCTGGAGTGTTGGGAGTGACTACGAGCAGTACTTC.

The chain employs TRBV27 and TRBJ1-5; 9 positions match TRBD1. Per germline, CDR1 MNHEY and CDR2 SMNVEV (reference sequence). Germline trimming cut 5 bases from V and 3 bases from J; bases unmatched to any gene: 5. The CDR3 sequence is 15 residues long. CDR3: CASSPGTGSNQPQHF. The CDR3 DNA is TGTGCCAGCAGTCCCGGGACAGGGTCCAATCAGCCCCAGCATTTT.